The source of this T cell receptor beta chain is a study of T cell responses to AZD1222 COVID-19 vaccine (dated by TCRdb to about 2021). Background for the entire study: AZD1222 recipients whose second dose came at about 4 weeks and those whose second dose came at about 12 weeks were combined into one group, since spike-specific TCR depth and breadth did not differ between the two schedules. A total of about 250 trial participants underwent TCR sequencing, of whom 207 had received two doses of AZD1222 and roughly 26 had received two doses of the MenACWY control vaccine. Trial participants were enrolled by age into 18-55, 56-69 and 70-plus year subgroups, with 148, 28 and 57 TCR-sequenced participants respectively. General conclusions and limits of the study: Participants were mostly white British, with more females than males. The authors suggested clonal diversity may have been underestimated. CD4 TCRs associated with the vaccine covered the entire spike protein, and the dominant responses were in regions 160-218 and 743-854. Because no day 14 peak-response samples were available, the repertoires could be characterized only after the peak T cell response. In the small 56-69-year group, the increase in depth fell short of significance, most likely because of low power. Conclusions about previously exposed vaccinees are limited, since just five or six AZD1222 recipients were seropositive for SARS-CoV-2 at baseline. Spike-specific TCR breadth and depth rose significantly after two AZD1222 doses compared with day 0 and with MenACWY recipients. Reportedly, close to half of the unique spike-specific TCRs recognized epitopes lying outside the regions that are mutated in the B.1.351 and B.1.1.7 variants.

What this sample's time point label stands for: baseline before first vaccination. Samples from vaccinated people were obtained from the UK trials COV001 and COV002, which included a single-blind randomized controlled phase 2/3 trial of AZD1222 (ChAdOx1 nCoV-19) in healthy adults. For TCRbeta chain sequencing, PBMC samples were collected from trial participants at day 0 and at day 28 after the second dose. The CDR3 covers 15 residues, taking in both the cysteine and the phenylalanine. Only CDR3 DNA is held: 45 bases, read in frame from base 1. Clipping removes 0 bases from V and 1 base from J, with 2 as the unmatched junction base count. CDR1 SGDLS and CDR2 YYNGEE are derived from the germline V gene. Points on this clone: It has no known antigen specificity. There are no base qualities to consult, and no much larger clone falls within one base.

The CDR3 regions of human TCRbeta chains were analyzed by immunosequencing. The source study handled its data this way. Repertoire TCRs were matched against a reference library of SARS-CoV-2-specific TCRs generated with the MIRA antigen-specificity platform. Breadth was defined as the fraction of unique TCRs that were SARS-CoV-2-associated. Depth was defined as the fraction of total T cells that were SARS-CoV-2-associated. Using the MIRA data, each spike-specific TCR was mapped to the spike region that the TCR reacts to and placed in a CD4 or CD8 class. Log10-transformed breadth and depth values were compared by one-way ANOVA with Sidak's multiple comparisons tests. TCRdb holds this immuneACCESS table with in-frame rearrangements only. Some clones are missing; in checked studies, unresolved V genes explain under half, and the rest has no known cause. The V and J calls and clone size come from that table; D and trimming were worked out from the DNA. This sample is represented by around 100,000 clones; approximately 86% of them were singletons. Clones ranked in the top ten supply about 6% of the sample.

The sequence joins TRBV9 to TRBJ2-3; the central 7 bases match TRBD1. The TCR originated in an adult in good health. The sample was peripheral blood, taken on day 0 of AZD1222 vaccination. CDR3 protein: CASSVEGTGTDTQYF. The base sequence is TGTGCCAGCAGCGTAGAGGGGACAGGCACAGATACGCAGTATTTT.